This is a list of T cell receptor beta chains from one sample in a study of T-cell memory formation after mild COVID-19. TCRdb recomputed calls from the 5' RACE reads with MiXCR, one row per CDR3 protein. The profile shows 580,000 or so distinct CDR3 sequences, 17% of them singletons. Specimen: PBMCs or a T cell subset sorted from them (not recorded which). These receptors were collected from an adult woman who had mild COVID-19 (a few samples of this study predate the infection). Cell type and time point are not known. Each CDR3 is given with its conserved first and last residue. A D gene is named only where the DNA matches it firmly. Only part of the rows carry a size: once, few, many, or a class if the clone is expanded.

j_gene: TRBJ1-1
d_gene: NA
abundance: NA
v_gene: TRBV10-3
CDR3aa: CAISEGQEEAFF
CDR3nt: TGTGCCATCAGTGAAGGTCAGGAAGAAGCTTTCTTT

j_gene: TRBJ1-1
d_gene: NA
abundance: NA
v_gene: TRBV5-1
CDR3aa: CASSQDGEAFF
CDR3nt: TGCGCCAGCAGCCAAGACGGAGAAGCTTTCTTT

j_gene: TRBJ1-2
d_gene: NA
abundance: once
v_gene: TRBV12-3/TRBV12-4
CDR3aa: CASSFRRPNGYTF
CDR3nt: TGTGCCAGCAGTTTCCGACGGCCTAATGGCTACACCTTC

j_gene: TRBJ2-3
d_gene: NA
abundance: few
v_gene: TRBV7-9
CDR3aa: CASSLTTPGDTQYF
CDR3nt: TGTGCCAGCAGCTTAACAACTCCGGGAGATACGCAGTATTTT

j_gene: TRBJ2-7
d_gene: NA
abundance: few
v_gene: TRBV4-2
CDR3aa: CASSSRVVGGPFYEQYF
CDR3nt: TGTGCCAGCAGCTCCCGAGTAGTCGGCGGACCTTTCTACGAGCAGTACTTC

j_gene: TRBJ2-3
d_gene: TRBD1
abundance: NA
v_gene: TRBV6-2/TRBV6-3
CDR3aa: CASSLTQGARADTQYF
CDR3nt: TGTGCCAGCAGCCTGACCCAGGGGGCGCGGGCAGATACGCAGTATTTT

j_gene: TRBJ2-5
d_gene: NA
abundance: few
v_gene: TRBV6-6
CDR3aa: CASGLTEYQETQYF
CDR3nt: TGTGCCAGCGGTCTTACGGAATATCAAGAGACCCAGTACTTC

j_gene: TRBJ2-7
d_gene: NA
abundance: NA
v_gene: TRBV14
CDR3aa: CASSLFTTPWDEQYF
CDR3nt: TGTGCCAGCAGCCTGTTCACCACCCCATGGGACGAGCAGTACTTC

j_gene: TRBJ2-1
d_gene: NA
abundance: many
v_gene: TRBV6-5
CDR3aa: CASSYSGGSYNEQFF
CDR3nt: TGTGCCAGCAGTTACTCAGGGGGCTCCTACAATGAGCAGTTCTTC

j_gene: TRBJ2-7
d_gene: NA
abundance: NA
v_gene: TRBV7-9
CDR3aa: CASSTPGRPYEQYF
CDR3nt: TGTGCCAGCAGCACCCCCGGGAGACCCTACGAGCAGTACTTC

j_gene: TRBJ1-2
d_gene: NA
abundance: NA
v_gene: TRBV14
CDR3aa: CASSQVGGRLYGYTF
CDR3nt: TGTGCCAGCAGCCAAGTAGGGGGAAGGCTCTATGGCTACACCTTC

j_gene: TRBJ2-1
d_gene: NA
abundance: NA
v_gene: TRBV3-1
CDR3aa: CASSQEREGGREQFF
CDR3nt: TGTGCCAGCAGCCAAGAGCGAGAGGGGGGTCGGGAGCAGTTCTTC

j_gene: TRBJ2-4
d_gene: NA
abundance: few
v_gene: TRBV10-3
CDR3aa: CAISESTENIQYF
CDR3nt: TGTGCCATCAGTGAGTCTACCGAAAACATTCAGTACTTC

j_gene: TRBJ1-1
d_gene: TRBD1
abundance: NA
v_gene: TRBV10-3
CDR3aa: CAISVRDRGSTGAFF
CDR3nt: TGTGCCATCAGTGTCCGTGACAGGGGGAGCACTGGAGCTTTCTTT

j_gene: TRBJ2-3
d_gene: NA
abundance: NA
v_gene: TRBV24-1
CDR3aa: CATNSIFQGGRTDTQYF
CDR3nt: TGTGCCACCAACTCGATTTTCCAAGGGGGGCGCACAGATACGCAGTATTTT

j_gene: TRBJ2-2
d_gene: NA
abundance: many
v_gene: TRBV4-3
CDR3aa: CASSPKYGETGELFF
CDR3nt: TGCGCCAGCAGCCCTAAGTACGGAGAGACCGGGGAGCTGTTTTTT

j_gene: TRBJ2-1
d_gene: NA
abundance: NA
v_gene: TRBV7-2
CDR3aa: CASSLVSAATNNEQFF
CDR3nt: TGTGCCAGCAGCTTAGTATCGGCCGCGACGAACAATGAGCAGTTCTTC

j_gene: TRBJ1-1
d_gene: TRBD1
abundance: NA
v_gene: TRBV5-5
CDR3aa: CASSLYVGTGSEAFF
CDR3nt: TGTGCCAGCAGCTTGTACGTAGGGACAGGGTCTGAAGCTTTCTTT

j_gene: TRBJ1-5
d_gene: NA
abundance: few
v_gene: TRBV20-1
CDR3aa: CSAIPPTAYSNQPQHF
CDR3nt: TGCAGTGCTATTCCCCCGACAGCTTATAGCAATCAGCCCCAGCATTTT

j_gene: TRBJ2-1
d_gene: TRBD2
abundance: NA
v_gene: TRBV20-1
CDR3aa: CSARVPWTSGGPYNEQFF
CDR3nt: TGCAGTGCTAGAGTACCCTGGACTAGCGGGGGTCCCTACAATGAGCAGTTCTTC

j_gene: TRBJ2-7
d_gene: NA
abundance: NA
v_gene: TRBV12-3/TRBV12-4
CDR3aa: CASSSAESSYEQYF
CDR3nt: TGTGCCAGCAGTTCGGCAGAAAGCTCCTACGAGCAGTACTTC

j_gene: TRBJ2-3
d_gene: NA
abundance: NA
v_gene: TRBV27
CDR3aa: CASSLSSYRTDTQYF
CDR3nt: TGTGCCAGCAGTTTATCTTCGTATCGCACAGATACGCAGTATTTT

j_gene: TRBJ2-1
d_gene: NA
abundance: few
v_gene: TRBV9
CDR3aa: CASSVVGSSNEQFF
CDR3nt: TGTGCCAGCAGCGTAGTGGGGAGCAGCAATGAGCAGTTCTTC

j_gene: TRBJ2-2
d_gene: NA
abundance: few
v_gene: TRBV25-1
CDR3aa: CASTIGFSGELFF
CDR3nt: TGTGCCAGCACTATAGGATTCTCCGGGGAGCTGTTTTTT

j_gene: TRBJ2-1
d_gene: NA
abundance: NA
v_gene: TRBV19
CDR3aa: CASKPLAYVNEQFF
CDR3nt: TGTGCCAGTAAGCCCCTAGCTTATGTTAATGAGCAGTTCTTC

j_gene: TRBJ2-1
d_gene: NA
abundance: NA
v_gene: TRBV20-1
CDR3aa: CSAVRTAVTHNEQFF
CDR3nt: TGCAGTGCGGTTAGGACAGCTGTTACCCACAATGAGCAGTTCTTC

j_gene: TRBJ1-6
d_gene: NA
abundance: NA
v_gene: TRBV7-9
CDR3aa: CASSLGFVGSPLHF
CDR3nt: TGTGCCAGCAGCTTAGGATTTGTGGGATCACCCCTCCACTTT

j_gene: TRBJ2-1
d_gene: TRBD2
abundance: NA
v_gene: TRBV12-3/TRBV12-4
CDR3aa: CASSSPSGGDNEQFF
CDR3nt: TGTGCCAGCAGTTCCCCTAGCGGGGGGGATAATGAGCAGTTCTTC